Listed below are T cell receptor beta chains from one sample, sequenced in a study of Ad26.COV2.S vaccination and SARS-CoV-2 variants. Libraries were prepared by immunoSEQ multiplex PCR; TCRdb keeps only in-frame clonotypes and omits some of them. The profile shows roughly 400,000 clones, about 90% of them singletons. The source was peripheral blood, collected in a trial of Ad26.COV2.S vaccine versus placebo. The receptors were gathered from a person aged 18 to 59 who received the Ad26.COV2.S COVID-19 vaccine or a placebo. Each CDR3 is given with its conserved first and last residue. A D gene is named only where the DNA matches it firmly. Rows give clone size only sometimes, using once, few, many, or a class for an expanded clone.

d_gene: .; abundance: .; j_gene: TRBJ2-2; v_gene: TRBV9; CDR3aa: CASSVATSGELFF; CDR3nt: TGTGCCAGCAGCGTAGCTACGAGCGGGGAGCTGTTTTTT
d_gene: .; abundance: .; j_gene: TRBJ2-7; v_gene: TRBV4-1; CDR3aa: CASSQTESYEQYF; CDR3nt: TGCGCCAGCAGCCAGACGGAATCCTACGAGCAGTACTTC
d_gene: .; abundance: .; j_gene: TRBJ2-6; v_gene: TRBV19; CDR3aa: CATRGGGATPGANVLTF; CDR3nt: TGTGCCACGAGGGGAGGGGGCGCGACTCCTGGGGCCAACGTCCTGACTTTC
d_gene: .; abundance: .; j_gene: TRBJ2-1; v_gene: TRBV19; CDR3aa: CASSLVGYNEQFF; CDR3nt: TGTGCCAGTAGTCTGGTGGGGTACAATGAGCAGTTCTTC
d_gene: .; abundance: .; j_gene: TRBJ2-1; v_gene: TRBV7-6; CDR3aa: CASSLGRDEQFF; CDR3nt: TGTGCCAGCAGCTTAGGTCGGGATGAGCAGTTCTTC
d_gene: .; abundance: .; j_gene: TRBJ2-3; v_gene: TRBV5-1; CDR3aa: CASSSGTGTDTQYF; CDR3nt: TGCGCCAGCAGCTCCGGGACCGGCACAGATACGCAGTATTTT
d_gene: TRBD1; abundance: few; j_gene: TRBJ2-4; v_gene: TRBV6-2/TRBV6-3; CDR3aa: CASSSSGTGFHIQYF; CDR3nt: TGTGCCAGCAGCTCTTCCGGGACAGGGTTCCACATTCAGTACTTC
d_gene: TRBD2; abundance: .; j_gene: TRBJ2-5; v_gene: TRBV5-4; CDR3aa: CASSWAGRARLAGGEETQYF; CDR3nt: TGTGCCAGCAGTTGGGCCGGAAGGGCAAGACTAGCGGGAGGAGAAGAGACCCAGTACTTC
d_gene: .; abundance: .; j_gene: TRBJ2-3; v_gene: TRBV7-2; CDR3aa: CASSLITLSTDTQYF; CDR3nt: TGTGCCAGCAGCTTAATCACCCTGTCTACAGATACGCAGTATTTT
d_gene: .; abundance: .; j_gene: TRBJ2-1; v_gene: TRBV21-1; CDR3aa: CASSKTLYRTSESSYNEQFF; CDR3nt: TGTGCCAGCAGCAAAACACTTTACAGGACTAGCGAAAGCTCCTACAATGAGCAGTTCTTC
d_gene: TRBD2; abundance: .; j_gene: TRBJ2-7; v_gene: TRBV6-2/TRBV6-3; CDR3aa: CASSRWTSGSWSPSYEQYF; CDR3nt: TGTGCCAGCAGTCGGTGGACTAGCGGGAGTTGGAGCCCATCCTACGAGCAGTACTTC
d_gene: .; abundance: .; j_gene: TRBJ2-7; v_gene: TRBV4-1; CDR3aa: CASSQGTTYEQYF; CDR3nt: TGCGCCAGCAGCCAAGGGACCACCTACGAGCAGTACTTC
d_gene: .; abundance: .; j_gene: TRBJ2-3; v_gene: TRBV5-1; CDR3aa: CASSPTEWDTQYF; CDR3nt: TGCGCCAGCAGCCCGACAGAATGGGATACGCAGTATTTT
d_gene: .; abundance: .; j_gene: TRBJ2-3; v_gene: TRBV11-2; CDR3aa: CASSRTGSLVDTQYF; CDR3nt: TGTGCCAGCAGCCGAACAGGGAGTCTTGTAGATACGCAGTATTTT
d_gene: .; abundance: few; j_gene: TRBJ2-7; v_gene: TRBV6-5; CDR3aa: CASRGLPGSYEQYF; CDR3nt: TGTGCCAGCCGAGGACTACCGGGCTCCTACGAGCAGTACTTC
d_gene: TRBD2; abundance: .; j_gene: TRBJ2-7; v_gene: TRBV18; CDR3aa: CASSPSSGSYEQYF; CDR3nt: TGTGCCAGCTCACCTTCTAGCGGCTCCTACGAGCAGTACTTC
d_gene: TRBD2; abundance: .; j_gene: TRBJ2-3; v_gene: TRBV9; CDR3aa: CASSFTAGEGRDTQYF; CDR3nt: TGTGCCAGCAGCTTTACAGCGGGAGAGGGCAGAGATACGCAGTATTTT
d_gene: .; abundance: .; j_gene: TRBJ2-3; v_gene: TRBV28; CDR3aa: CASSLWARTDNTDTQYF; CDR3nt: TGTGCCAGCAGTTTATGGGCCCGAACGGACAACACAGATACGCAGTATTTT
d_gene: TRBD2; abundance: .; j_gene: TRBJ2-1; v_gene: TRBV7-2; CDR3aa: CASSTRLSGRARDEQFF; CDR3nt: TGTGCCAGCAGCACACGACTTAGCGGGAGGGCCCGGGATGAGCAGTTCTTC
d_gene: TRBD2; abundance: once; j_gene: TRBJ2-1; v_gene: TRBV5-1; CDR3aa: CASSFVTSGSEQFF; CDR3nt: TGCGCCAGCAGCTTTGTTACTAGCGGGAGTGAGCAGTTCTTC
d_gene: TRBD1; abundance: once; j_gene: TRBJ1-2; v_gene: TRBV18; CDR3aa: CASSQQGSYGYTF; CDR3nt: TGTGCCAGCTCACAACAGGGGTCCTATGGCTACACCTTC
d_gene: .; abundance: .; j_gene: TRBJ2-1; v_gene: TRBV5-1; CDR3aa: CASSLVYNEQFF; CDR3nt: TGCGCCAGCAGCTTGGTCTACAATGAGCAGTTCTTC
d_gene: .; abundance: .; j_gene: TRBJ1-1; v_gene: TRBV19; CDR3aa: CASEKQGLRTEAFF; CDR3nt: TGTGCCAGTGAAAAACAGGGTTTGAGAACTGAAGCTTTCTTT
d_gene: .; abundance: .; j_gene: TRBJ1-2; v_gene: TRBV11-2; CDR3aa: CASRKLGRYYGYTF; CDR3nt: TGTGCCAGCAGAAAACTCGGACGGTACTATGGCTACACCTTC
d_gene: TRBD2; abundance: .; j_gene: TRBJ2-2; v_gene: TRBV5-4; CDR3aa: CASSPGTSGRTGELFF; CDR3nt: TGTGCCAGCAGCCCCGGGACTAGCGGGAGGACCGGGGAGCTGTTTTTT
d_gene: .; abundance: .; j_gene: TRBJ2-1; v_gene: TRBV19; CDR3aa: CASSITQLGSSYNEQFF; CDR3nt: TGTGCCAGTAGTATCACCCAGTTGGGGAGCTCCTACAATGAGCAGTTCTTC
d_gene: .; abundance: .; j_gene: TRBJ1-3; v_gene: TRBV2; CDR3aa: CASSEPRSGNTIYF; CDR3nt: TGTGCCAGCAGTGAACCCCGCTCTGGAAACACCATATATTTT
d_gene: .; abundance: .; j_gene: TRBJ2-7; v_gene: TRBV11-2; CDR3aa: CASSQDSSYEQYF; CDR3nt: TGTGCCAGCAGCCAGGACTCCTCCTACGAGCAGTACTTC